The 17 T cell receptor beta chains below all came from one sample that was sequenced in a study of glioma-infiltrating T cells after dendritic cell vaccination. Time point indicated: after dendritic cell vaccination, including at tumor progression/relapse. Some clones are missing from TCRdb's copy, which holds only in-frame ones; the method was immunoSEQ multiplex PCR. The sample lists roughly 80,000 clones; roughly 91% were seen once. Specimen: blood, collected after dendritic cell vaccination. The receptors originated from a human donor with glioblastoma.

The chain carries TRBV5-6 and TRBJ2-7; no definite D call. V was cut by 3 bases and J by 0 bases, with 7 bases left in between. From germline, CDR1 is SGHDT and CDR2 YYEEEE. This CDR3 region has 13 residues. The CDR3 loop is CASSSTNSYEQYF. The CDR3 nucleotides read TGTGCCAGCAGCTCTACTAACTCCTACGAGCAGTACTTC.

The chain combines TRBV6-1 with TRBJ1-4; no firm D call. This CDR3 has 19 amino acids. Per the germline V gene, CDR1 is MNHNS and CDR2 is SASEGT. V shed 4 bases and J shed 2 bases, with 23 bases lying between them. CDR3 loop: CASSAPLYVEDRTNEKLFF. The CDR3 DNA is TGTGCCAGCAGTGCCCCCCTGTATGTAGAGGATCGGACTAATGAAAAACTGTTTTTT.

In this sample, this clone turned up once. The J gene is TRBJ2-3, the V gene TRBV29-1, with unresolved D. Germline CDR1 and CDR2: SQVTM and ANQGSEA. Trimming pared 7 bases from V and 2 bases from J, leaving 10 bases between. This CDR3 has 12 residues. CDR3 nucleotides: TGCAGCGCGGCAGGAAACACAGATACGCAGTATTTT. Protein sequence: CSAAGNTDTQYF.

This clone was observed once. A read error may account for a junction end that differs from germline. At the DNA level, this CDR3 is encoded by other sequences in the same sample as well. The V gene is TRBV14, the J gene TRBJ2-1; 8 bases line up with TRBD1. Germline V gene lookup returns CDR1 SGHDN and CDR2 FVKESK. This CDR3 has 16 amino acids. The CDR3 nucleotides are TGTGCCAGCAGCCTTATCCGGGACAGGAATTACAACGAGCAGTTCTTC. It encodes CASSLIRDRNYNEQFF.

The genes are TRBV7-3 and TRBJ2-3, with D unclear. The germline CDR1 and CDR2 sequences are SGHTA and FQGTGA. V shed 5 bases and J shed 0 bases, with 9 bases lying between them. The CDR3 extends over 14 amino acids. In DNA form, the CDR3 reads TGTGCCAGCAGCCCAGGTTCTAGCACAGATACGCAGTATTTT. The encoded protein is CASSPGSSTDTQYF.

V gene TRBV11-2 combines with J gene TRBJ1-6; maybe TRBD1 (5 bases). The CDR3 runs to 14 residues. Trimming left V 0 bases short and J 13 bases short, with 13 bases between. CDR1 and CDR2 (germline): SGHAT, FQNNGV. CDR3 sequence reads: CASSLEVGDSPLHF. CDR3 nucleotides: TGTGCCAGCAGCTTAGAAGTCGGTGACAGTCCCCTCCACTTT.

The chain joins TRBV5-1 to TRBJ2-1; 9 bases map to TRBD2. Germline lookup yields CDR1 SGHRS and CDR2 YFSETQ. The CDR3 is 16 residues long. Unmatched junction bases numbered 10, after V lost 4 bases and J lost 5 bases. This chain's CDR3 is CASSPQAGGTNNEQFF. For the CDR3, the DNA is TGCGCCAGCAGCCCTCAGGCGGGGGGGACCAACAATGAGCAGTTCTTC.

V usage is TRBV6-5 and J usage is TRBJ1-1; D not resolved. The CDR3 is 14 amino acids. CDR1 MNHEY and CDR2 SVGAGI come from the germline V gene. Trimming removed 5 bases from V and 1 base from J, with 11 bases in between. CDR3 sequence reads: CASSQLAGNTEAFF. CDR3 nucleotide sequence: TGTGCCAGCAGTCAACTCGCGGGGAACACTGAAGCTTTCTTT.

This sequence joins TRBV5-1 and TRBJ2-7, with D possibly being TRBD1 (5 bases). V lost 5 bases to trimming and J lost 2 bases, with 14 bases between them. Looked up from germline, CDR1 is SGHRS and CDR2 is YFSETQ. This CDR3 contains 14 residues. The CDR3 region is CASSQSGMTYEQYF. The CDR3 nucleotides are TGCGCCAGCAGTCAATCAGGGATGACCTACGAGCAGTACTTC.

The chain uses TRBV5-1 and TRBJ2-7, with D maybe TRBD2 (6 bases). Per germline, CDR1 SGHRS and CDR2 YFSETQ. V lost 4 bases and J lost 7, with 15 bases in between. The CDR3 covers 13 residues. CDR3 loop: CASSRDSEAEQYF. The DNA for the CDR3 is TGCGCCAGCAGCAGGGACTCGGAGGCTGAGCAGTACTTC.

CDR3 nucleotides: TGTGCCAGCTCACCACAAGAGGGCACCGGGGAGCTGTTTTTT. Translation: CASSPQEGTGELFF. V usage is TRBV18 and J usage is TRBJ2-2; possibly TRBD2 for D (5 bases). Trimming stripped 1 base from V and 4 bases from J, with 7 bases between. Germline CDR1 reads KGHSH; CDR2 reads LQKENI. The CDR3 extends over 14 amino acids.

V and J are TRBV5-1 and TRBJ1-2, with D uncertain. The CDR3 has 14 residues. Trimming pared 4 bases from V and 2 bases from J, leaving 12 bases between. Germline CDR1 SGHRS, CDR2 YFSETQ. The CDR3 protein is CASSTLTGNYGYTF. In DNA, the CDR3 is TGCGCCAGCAGCACCCTGACGGGGAACTATGGCTACACCTTC.

The V and J genes are TRBV13 and TRBJ2-1; 9 bases fit TRBD2. The length of the CDR3 is 16 residues. CDR1 and CDR2 from the germline V gene are PRHDT and FYEKMQ (reference sequence). The ends lost 4 bases at V and 1 base at J; junction bases unmatched: 5. This CDR3 is CASSSGLALSYNEQFF. The CDR3 nucleotides are TGTGCCAGCAGCTCAGGACTAGCGTTGTCCTACAATGAGCAGTTCTTC.

This clone was detected once. This chain joins TRBV4-3 and TRBJ2-7, with 11 bases lining up with TRBD1. CDR1 and CDR2 (germline): LGHNA, YSLEER. Trimming took 0 bases from V and 4 from J; bases not matched to a gene: 8. This CDR3 is built from 17 residues. This CDR3 is CASSQEEDRGHGYEQYF. The CDR3 coding sequence is TGCGCCAGCAGCCAAGAAGAGGACAGGGGGCATGGGTACGAGCAGTACTTC.

This clone was recorded once. This rearrangement joins TRBV9 to TRBJ2-1; possibly TRBD2 for D (6 bases). Per germline, CDR1 SGDLS and CDR2 YYNGEE. The CDR3 loop spans 13 amino acids. V was shortened by 0 bases and J by 9 bases, with 10 bases between the two germline ends. The CDR3 loop reads CASSVDGGSEQFF. In DNA, the CDR3 is TGTGCCAGCAGCGTAGACGGGGGATCTGAGCAGTTCTTC.

The chain combines TRBV2 with TRBJ2-5; D not certain. Germline V lookup: CDR1 SNHLY, CDR2 FYNNEI. V lost 4 bases and J 3 bases, leaving 9 bases between the germline ends. CDR3 size: 13 residues. The DNA of the CDR3 is TGTGCCAGCAGTGCTGTAATAAAAGAGACCCAGTACTTC. It is translated as CASSAVIKETQYF.

In its sample, this clone was seen a few times. This chain uses TRBV13 with TRBJ1-1; 8 nucleotides agree with TRBD1. CDR1 and CDR2 (germline): PRHDT, FYEKMQ (reference sequence). With V trimmed by 3 bases and J by 1 base, 10 bases remained unmatched. This CDR3 spans 17 amino acids. The chain's CDR3 is CASSFRAGGDWNTEAFF. The CDR3 DNA reads TGTGCCAGCAGCTTCCGGGCAGGGGGCGACTGGAACACTGAAGCTTTCTTT.